This TCR beta chain was sequenced during a study of vaccination and CD4 T cells after COVID-19. This clonotype came up once. The antigen remains unidentified. Scientists ran DNA taken from cultured CD4+ T cells through the Oncomine TCR Beta short-read assay for sequencing. TCRdb used MiXCR to reprocess the PCR reads, holding one entry per CDR3 protein. Of 7,000 to 10,000 distinct CDR3 sequences detected, around 70% appear once; the ten largest clones hold under 45%. The CDR3 runs to 15 residues. The germline V gene encodes CDR1 SGDLS and CDR2 YYNGEE. Trimming left V 2 bases short and J 0 bases short, with 11 bases between. Stated treatment: approximately 9-day PBMC culture with coronavirus spike peptide pools or control peptides (ViraFEST assay).

This receptor was obtained from a human donor who had recovered from COVID-19. The sequenced sample was CD4+ T cells from blood, cultured in vitro. This chain uses TRBV9 with TRBJ1-2, with D unresolved. The CDR3: CASSVSKPANYGYTF. The CDR3, as DNA: TGTGCCAGCAGCGTTTCCAAGCCGGCTAACTATGGCTACACCTTC.